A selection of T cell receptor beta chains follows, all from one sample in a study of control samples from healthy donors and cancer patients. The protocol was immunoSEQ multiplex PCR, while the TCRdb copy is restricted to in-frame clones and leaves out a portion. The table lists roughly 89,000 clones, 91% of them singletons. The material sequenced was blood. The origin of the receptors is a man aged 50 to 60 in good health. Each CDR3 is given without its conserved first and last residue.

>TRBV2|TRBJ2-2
ALSQGNGELF
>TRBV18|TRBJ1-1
ASSQENAKGTEAF
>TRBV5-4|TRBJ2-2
ASSSGRGGAGELF
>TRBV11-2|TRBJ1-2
ASSFGDRDGYT
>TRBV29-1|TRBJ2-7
SAGDYEQY
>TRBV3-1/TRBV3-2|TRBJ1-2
ASSPRVNYGYT
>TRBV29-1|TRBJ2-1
SGGGQSSYNEQF
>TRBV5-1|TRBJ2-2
ASSLDGGTGELF
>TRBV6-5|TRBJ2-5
ASSYSSSGRGETQY
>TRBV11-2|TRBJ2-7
ASRSPRGKDYEQY
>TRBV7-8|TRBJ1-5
ASSSLDRYNQPQH
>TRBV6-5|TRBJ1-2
ASSLSAGYGYT
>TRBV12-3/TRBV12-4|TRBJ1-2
ASSHDRYYGYT
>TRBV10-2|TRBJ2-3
ASSQRDTQY
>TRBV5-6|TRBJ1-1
ASSPGPLNTEAF
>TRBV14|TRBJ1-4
ASSQYGTGVNEKLF
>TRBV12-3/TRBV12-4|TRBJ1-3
ASIQQGRDTIY
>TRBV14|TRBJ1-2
ASSQDRMGGEGYT
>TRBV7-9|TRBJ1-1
ASSLHRDHTEAF
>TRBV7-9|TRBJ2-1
ASSLDEQF
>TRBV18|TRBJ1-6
ASSPQTGGNSPLH
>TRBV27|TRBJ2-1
ASSLWVAKGNEQF
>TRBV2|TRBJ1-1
AARDRRDAEAF
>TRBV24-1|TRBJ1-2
ATSDRGQGGYT
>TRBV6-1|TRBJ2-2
ASSEADPGGLYTGELF
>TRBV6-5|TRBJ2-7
ASSYSLYEQY
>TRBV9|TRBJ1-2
ASSVSGFGVDAYT